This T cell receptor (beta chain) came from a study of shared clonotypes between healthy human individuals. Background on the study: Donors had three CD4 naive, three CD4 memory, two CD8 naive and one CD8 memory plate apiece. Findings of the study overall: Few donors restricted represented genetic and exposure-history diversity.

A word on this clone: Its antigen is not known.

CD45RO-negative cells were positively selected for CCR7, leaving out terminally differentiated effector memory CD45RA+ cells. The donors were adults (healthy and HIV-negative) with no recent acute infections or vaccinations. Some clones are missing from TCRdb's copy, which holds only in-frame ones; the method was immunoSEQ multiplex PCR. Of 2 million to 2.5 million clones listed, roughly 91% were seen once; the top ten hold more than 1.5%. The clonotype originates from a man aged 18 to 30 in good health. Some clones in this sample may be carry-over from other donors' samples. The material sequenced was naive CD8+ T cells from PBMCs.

CDR3 sequence reads: CAWTLPGLAGSTDTQYF. CDR3 coding DNA: TGTGCCTGGACTCTTCCGGGGTTAGCGGGGAGCACAGATACGCAGTATTTT. The V gene is TRBV30, the J gene TRBJ2-3, with 8 bases lining up with TRBD2. This CDR3 is 17 amino acids long. Per germline, CDR1 GTSNPN and CDR2 SVGIG (reference sequence). The trim removed 4 bases at V and 0 bases at J, leaving 12 bases unmatched.